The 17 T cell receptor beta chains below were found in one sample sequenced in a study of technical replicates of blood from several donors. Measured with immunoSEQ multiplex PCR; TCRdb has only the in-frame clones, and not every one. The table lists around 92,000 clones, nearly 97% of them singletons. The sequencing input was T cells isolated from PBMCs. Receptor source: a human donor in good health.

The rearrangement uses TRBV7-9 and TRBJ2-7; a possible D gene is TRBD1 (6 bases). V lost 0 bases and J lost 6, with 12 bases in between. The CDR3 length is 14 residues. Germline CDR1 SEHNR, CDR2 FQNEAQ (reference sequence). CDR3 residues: CASSLAPGASEQYF. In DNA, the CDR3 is TGTGCCAGCAGCTTAGCCCCAGGGGCGAGCGAGCAGTACTTC.

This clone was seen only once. As DNA, the CDR3 is TGTGCCAGCAGCCAAGATTTGAAGGGGGCGCCCGTTGGCTATGGCTACACCTTC. Translated, it gives CASSQDLKGAPVGYGYTF. This rearrangement joins TRBV4-2 to TRBJ1-2, with 7 bases identical to TRBD1. The CDR3 is made up of 18 amino acids. V gave up 0 bases and J gave up 4 bases; unmatched junction bases: 14. CDR1 is LGHNA, CDR2 YNFKEQ, per germline.

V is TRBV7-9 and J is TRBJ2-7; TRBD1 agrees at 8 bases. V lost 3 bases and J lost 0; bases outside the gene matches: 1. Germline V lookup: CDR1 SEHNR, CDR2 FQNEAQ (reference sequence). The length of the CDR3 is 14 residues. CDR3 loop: CASSLDRDSYEQYF. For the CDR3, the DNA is TGTGCCAGCAGCTTGGACAGGGACTCCTACGAGCAGTACTTC.

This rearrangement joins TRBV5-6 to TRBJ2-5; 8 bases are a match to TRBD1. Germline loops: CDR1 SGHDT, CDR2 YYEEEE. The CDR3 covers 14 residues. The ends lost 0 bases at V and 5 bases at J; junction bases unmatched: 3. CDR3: CASSLVQGAETQYF. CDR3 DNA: TGTGCCAGCAGCTTGGTTCAGGGGGCCGAGACCCAGTACTTC.

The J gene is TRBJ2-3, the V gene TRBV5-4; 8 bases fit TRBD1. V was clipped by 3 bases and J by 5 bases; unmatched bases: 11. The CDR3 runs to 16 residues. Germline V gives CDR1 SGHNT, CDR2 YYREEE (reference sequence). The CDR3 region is CASSSGYTRGQDTQYF. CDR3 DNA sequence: TGTGCCAGCAGCTCGGGCTATACCAGGGGGCAAGATACGCAGTATTTT.

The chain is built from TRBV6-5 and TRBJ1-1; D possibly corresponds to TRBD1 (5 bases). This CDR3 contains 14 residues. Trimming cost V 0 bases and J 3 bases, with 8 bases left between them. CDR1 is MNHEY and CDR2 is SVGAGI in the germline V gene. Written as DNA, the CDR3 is TGTGCCAGCAGTTACTCAGGGGCGGACACTGAAGCTTTCTTT. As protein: CASSYSGADTEAFF.

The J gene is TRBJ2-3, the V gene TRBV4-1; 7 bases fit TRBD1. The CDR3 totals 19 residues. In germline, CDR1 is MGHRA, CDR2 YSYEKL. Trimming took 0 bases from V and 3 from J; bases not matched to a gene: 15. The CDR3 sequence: CASSQDPYRYRGETDTQYF. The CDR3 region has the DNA TGCGCCAGCAGCCAAGATCCGTACCGGTACAGGGGAGAGACAGATACGCAGTATTTT.

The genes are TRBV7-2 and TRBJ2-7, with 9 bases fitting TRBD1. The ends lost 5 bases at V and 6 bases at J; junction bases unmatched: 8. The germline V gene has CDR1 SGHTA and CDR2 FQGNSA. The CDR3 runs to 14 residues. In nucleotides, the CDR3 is TGTGCCAGCAGCCCCGGGACAGGGTATTCCGAGCAGTACTTC. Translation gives CASSPGTGYSEQYF.

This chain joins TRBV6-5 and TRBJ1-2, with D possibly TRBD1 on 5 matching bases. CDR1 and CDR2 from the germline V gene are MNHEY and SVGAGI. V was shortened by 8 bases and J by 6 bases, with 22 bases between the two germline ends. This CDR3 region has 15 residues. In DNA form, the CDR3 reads TGTGCCAGCCGGGGGATAAGGGAGAAAATGGATGGCTACACCTTC. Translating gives CASRGIREKMDGYTF.

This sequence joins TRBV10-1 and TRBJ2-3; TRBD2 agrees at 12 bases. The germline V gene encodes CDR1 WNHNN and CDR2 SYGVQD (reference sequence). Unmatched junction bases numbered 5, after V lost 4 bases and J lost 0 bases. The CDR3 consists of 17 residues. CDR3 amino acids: CASSGEGTSGSTDTQYF. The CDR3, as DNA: TGCGCCAGCAGTGGCGAGGGGACTAGCGGGAGCACAGATACGCAGTATTTT.

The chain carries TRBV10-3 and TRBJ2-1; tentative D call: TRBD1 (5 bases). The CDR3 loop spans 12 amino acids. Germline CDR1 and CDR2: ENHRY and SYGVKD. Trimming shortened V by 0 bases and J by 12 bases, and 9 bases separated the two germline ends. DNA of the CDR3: TGTGCCATCAGTGAGTCACAGGTGTGGCAGTTCTTC. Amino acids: CAISESQVWQFF.

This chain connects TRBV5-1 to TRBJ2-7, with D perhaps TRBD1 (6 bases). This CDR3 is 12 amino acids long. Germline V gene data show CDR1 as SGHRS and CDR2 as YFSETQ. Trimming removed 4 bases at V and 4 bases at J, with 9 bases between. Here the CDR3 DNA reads TGCGCCAGCAGCATGGACAGATACGAGCAGTACTTC. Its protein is CASSMDRYEQYF.

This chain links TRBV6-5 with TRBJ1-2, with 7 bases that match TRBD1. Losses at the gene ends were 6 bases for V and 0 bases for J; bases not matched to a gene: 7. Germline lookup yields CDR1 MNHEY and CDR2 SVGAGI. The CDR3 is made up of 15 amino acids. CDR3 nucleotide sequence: TGTGCCAGCAGACGGGACAGAGGCTCTAACTATGGCTACACCTTC. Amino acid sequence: CASRRDRGSNYGYTF.

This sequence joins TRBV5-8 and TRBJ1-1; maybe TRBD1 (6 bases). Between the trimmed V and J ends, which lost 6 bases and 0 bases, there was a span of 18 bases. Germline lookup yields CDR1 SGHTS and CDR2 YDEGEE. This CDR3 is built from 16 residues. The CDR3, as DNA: TGTGCCAGCACCCGGGGGGGCGGGGGTGTGAACACTGAAGCTTTCTTT. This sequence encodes CASTRGGGGVNTEAFF. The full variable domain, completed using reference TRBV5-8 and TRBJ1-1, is EAGVTQSPTHLIKTRGQQATLRCSPISGHTSVYWYQQALGLGLQFLLWYDEGEERNRGNFPPRFSGRQFPNYSSELNVNALELEDSALYLCASTRGGGGVNTEAFFGQGTRLTVV.

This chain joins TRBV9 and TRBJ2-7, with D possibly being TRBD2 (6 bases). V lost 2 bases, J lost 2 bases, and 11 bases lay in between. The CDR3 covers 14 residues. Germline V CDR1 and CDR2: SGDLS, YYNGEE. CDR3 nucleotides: TGTGCCAGCAGCGTCGCGGGATTGCCCTACGAGCAGTACTTC. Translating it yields CASSVAGLPYEQYF. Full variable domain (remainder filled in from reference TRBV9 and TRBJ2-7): DSGVTQTPKHLITATGQRVTLRCSPRSGDLSVYWYQQSLDQGLQFLIQYYNGEERAKGNILERFSAQQFPDLHSELNLSSLELGDSALYFCASSVAGLPYEQYFGPGTRLTVT.

The DNA for the CDR3 is TGTGCCACCAGCACAGGGACAGAGGAGACCCAGTACTTC. Residues: CATSTGTEETQYF. This chain joins TRBV15 and TRBJ2-5; 7 nucleotides match TRBD1. Germline CDR1 is LNHNV and CDR2 is YYDKDF (reference sequence). After removal of 4 bases from V and 5 bases from J, the junction contained 4 bases not matched to a gene. This CDR3 is built from 13 residues.

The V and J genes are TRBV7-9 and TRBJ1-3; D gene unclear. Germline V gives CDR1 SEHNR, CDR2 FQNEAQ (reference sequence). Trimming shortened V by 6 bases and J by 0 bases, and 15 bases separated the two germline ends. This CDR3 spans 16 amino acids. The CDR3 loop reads CASSSDTSPSGNTIYF. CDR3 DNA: TGTGCCAGCAGTTCAGACACATCGCCCTCTGGAAACACCATATATTTT.